The sequence of this T cell receptor (beta chain) was determined in a study of shared clonotypes between healthy human individuals. TCRdb keeps only in-frame clones here, not all; method: immunoSEQ multiplex PCR. The sample contains about 690,000 clones, 90% of which appear only once. Germline V CDR1 and CDR2: MNHEY, SMNVEV (reference sequence). Unmatched junction bases numbered 19, after V lost 5 bases and J lost 0 bases. The length of the CDR3 is 20 residues. The sequence came from a man aged 18 to 35 in good health. Some clones in this sample may be carry-over from other donors' samples. Specimen: memory CD8+ T cells from PBMCs. The subset is: CD45RO+ cells pooled with CCR7-negative TemRA cells. This chain links TRBV27 with TRBJ2-3; 8 bases align to TRBD1. CDR3 bases: TGTGCCAGCAGTCAGAAGGACAGGGCTGGTTTGGAGTTTAGCACAGATACGCAGTATTTT. Its protein is CASSQKDRAGLEFSTDTQYF.